This TCR beta chain was documented in a study of T cell responses to AZD1222 COVID-19 vaccine. Sequenced by immunoSEQ multiplex PCR; TCRdb stores in-frame clones only, minus some. There are some 99,000 clones in the sample; roughly nine tenths occur only once, and over 4% lies in the top ten. Germline assignment: CDR1 MDHEN and CDR2 SYDVKM. V lost 6 bases and J 7 bases, leaving 10 bases between the germline ends. The CDR3 is 12 residues long. V usage is TRBV28 and J usage is TRBJ1-5; no definite D call. Material: peripheral blood, obtained on day 0 of AZD1222 vaccination. The receptor was isolated from an adult in good health. The CDR3 coding sequence is TGTGCCAGCAGGGGGAATCACCAGCCCCAGCATTTT. This encodes CASRGNHQPQHF. The whole variable domain, filled in from reference TRBV28 and TRBJ1-5, reads DVKVTQSSRYLVKRTGEKVFLECVQDMDHENMFWYRQDPGLGLRLIYFSYDVKMKEKGDIPEGYSVSREKKERFSLILESASTNQTSMYLCASRGNHQPQHFGDGTRLSIL.